This T cell receptor beta chain was sequenced in a study of cytomegalovirus exposure and HLA in healthy donors. As for the study in general: Out of fewer than 500 genotyped donors, about 80% belonged to the Caucasian-associated ancestry cluster.

Study-wide results and caveats: A previous analysis found most TCR beta V segments productive roughly 87% or roughly 30% of the time. It was 150 or so TCR beta chains that were listed as cytomegalovirus-associated.

Both 60 Vbeta primers and 13 Jbeta primers went into the PCR. The table came from immunoSEQ multiplex PCR; TCRdb's copy has only in-frame clones and leaves some out. Among roughly 180,000 clones listed, just under 80% were seen once. A word on this clone: Its matching antigen is unknown.

This TCR was recovered from a female donor in good health and CMV-seronegative. Sequencing was performed on PBMCs.

CDR3 in amino acids: CASSLATITGIPYEQYF. In DNA form, the CDR3 reads TGTGCCAGCAGCTTAGCGACTATTACGGGGATACCCTACGAGCAGTACTTC. The V gene is TRBV7-8, the J gene TRBJ2-7; D might be TRBD2 (5 bases). This CDR3 comprises 17 residues. Per the germline V gene, CDR1 is SGHVS and CDR2 is FQNEAQ. V was clipped by 0 bases and J by 2 bases, with 17 bases between them.